These 32 T cell receptor beta chains came from one sample sequenced in a study of T-cell memory formation after mild COVID-19 (dated by TCRdb to about 2021). The library was prepared using 5' RACE. The run used an Illumina NovaSeq 6000. The public reads were reprocessed in TCRdb via fastp at Q25 and MiXCR, keeping in-frame beta chains. When rows share a CDR3 protein, they turn into one entry using the most common DNA and genes. Recorded for this sample are around 390,000 distinct CDR3 sequences; more than 15% of them occurred a single time. The ten largest make up 20% to 25% of the sample. The sample consisted of PBMCs or a T cell subset sorted from them (not recorded which). The receptors here all came from a man between 18 and 29 years old who had mild COVID-19 (a few samples of this study predate the infection). The sample titles of this study are shuffled in the database, so cell type and time point are left out; the donor was told from shared clones.

V usage is TRBV5-6 and J usage is TRBJ2-7; perhaps TRBD2 as D (6 bases). CDR3 length: 14 residues. Germline lookup yields CDR1 SGHDT and CDR2 YYEEEE. V gave up 7 bases and J gave up 0 bases, with 14 bases separating them. The CDR3 region is CASAVGGDSYEQYF. The CDR3 DNA reads as TGTGCCAGCGCCGTGGGGGGAGACTCCTACGAGCAGTACTTC.

The chain has TRBV5-1 and TRBJ1-1, with D tentatively TRBD1 (5 bases). CDR1 and CDR2 from the germline V gene are SGHRS and YFSETQ. Trimming removed 0 bases at V and 8 bases at J, with 11 bases between. The CDR3 covers 13 residues. This CDR3 reads CASSLGGAGEAFF. DNA of the CDR3: TGCGCCAGCAGCTTGGGCGGGGCAGGAGAAGCTTTCTTT.

This clonotype was detected only a few times. The chain joins TRBV12-3 or TRBV12-4 to TRBJ1-6; 12 bases align to TRBD1. The junction had 11 bases not matched to a gene; V was cut back by 1 base and J by 10 bases. The CDR3 runs 18 residues. The CDR3 DNA follows: TGTGCCAGCAGTTTAGGGGTTGGGACAGGGGGCTCCAACTCACCCCTCCACTTT. Its translation: CASSLGVGTGGSNSPLHF.

This clonotype was observed a handful of times. This rearrangement joins TRBV6-5 to TRBJ2-7; weak D call: TRBD2 (6 bases). Germline assignment: CDR1 MNHEY and CDR2 SVGAGI. The CDR3 extends over 12 amino acids. V lost 5 bases, J lost 10 bases, and 15 bases lay in between. CDR3 sequence reads: CASSAGLGFQYF. CDR3 sequence (DNA): TGTGCCAGCAGTGCGGGGCTTGGGTTTCAGTACTTC.

In its sample, this clonotype was seen a few times. CDR3 DNA sequence: TGTGCCAGCAGCTCTTCGTCAGGGGACGGCGGCTATGGCTACACCTTC. Residues: CASSSSSGDGGYGYTF. The chain employs TRBV7-9 and TRBJ1-2, with D maybe TRBD1 (6 bases). Germline V gene data show CDR1 as SEHNR and CDR2 as FQNEAQ (reference sequence). The CDR3 has 16 amino acids. The germline V and J ends were trimmed by 4 bases and 4 bases, with 19 bases remaining between them.

This clonotype appeared many times. The rearrangement uses TRBV5-1 and TRBJ2-2, with D uncertain. CDR3 length: 12 amino acids. V gave up 6 bases and J gave up 2 bases, with 5 bases separating them. CDR1 and CDR2 (germline): SGHRS, YFSETQ. This CDR3 is CASNVNTGELFF. The DNA for the CDR3 is TGCGCCAGCAACGTCAACACCGGGGAGCTGTTTTTT.

This clonotype has more than one count but fewer than ten. This rearrangement joins TRBV6-5 to TRBJ2-7; 7 bases match TRBD2. The CDR3 consists of 13 residues. Trimming removed 4 bases from V and 4 bases from J; junction bases left unmatched: 4. CDR1 and CDR2 from the germline V gene are MNHEY and SVGAGI. The CDR3, as DNA: TGTGCCAGCAGTTCCCTGGGAGGGTACGAGCAGTACGTC. As protein: CASSSLGGYEQYV.

This clonotype was recorded a few times. The chain joins TRBV7-6 to TRBJ2-1, with 7 bases fitting TRBD2. Germline assignment: CDR1 SGHVS and CDR2 FNYEAQ. The CDR3 length is 16 residues. Trimming took 1 base from V and 0 from J; bases not matched to a gene: 3. CDR3 sequence reads: CASSLEASGSYNEQFF. In DNA, the CDR3 is TGTGCCAGCAGCTTAGAGGCTAGCGGCTCCTACAATGAGCAGTTCTTC.

The chain recombines TRBV6-5 with TRBJ2-1; D remains ambiguous. The CDR3 extends over 14 amino acids. V was clipped by 0 bases and J by 8 bases, with 11 bases between them. CDR1 is MNHEY, CDR2 SVGAGI, per germline. CDR3: CASSYSTWTDEQFF. The CDR3 DNA is TGTGCCAGCAGTTACTCGACTTGGACCGATGAGCAGTTCTTC.

The J gene is TRBJ2-1, the V gene TRBV7-9, with TRBD2 matching over 11 bases. The CDR3 contains 18 residues. Germline values: CDR1 SEHNR, CDR2 FQNEAQ (reference sequence). V lost 5 bases, J lost 7 bases, and 16 bases stayed unmatched. CDR3 region: CASSQGASGGRSWNEQFF. The CDR3 nucleotides read TGTGCCAGCAGCCAAGGTGCTAGCGGGGGGAGGTCGTGGAATGAGCAGTTCTTC. The full variable domain, rest sourced from reference TRBV7-9 and TRBJ2-1, is DTGVSQNPRHKITKRGQNVTFRCDPISEHNRLYWYRQTLGQGPEFLTYFQNEAQLEKSRLLSDRFSAERPKGSFSTLEIQRTEQGDSAMYLCASSQGASGGRSWNEQFFGPGTRLTVL.

This chain uses TRBV12-3 or TRBV12-4 with TRBJ2-7, with TRBD2 identical over 10 bases. Losses at the gene ends were 6 bases for V and 2 bases for J; bases not matched to a gene: 4. The CDR3 totals 14 residues. The CDR3 DNA follows: TGTGCCAGCAGGAGCGGGGGGGACACCTACGAGCAGTACTTC. Translation gives CASRSGGDTYEQYF.

The chain links TRBV3-1 to TRBJ2-1; no definite D call. Trimming shortened V by 1 base and J by 7 bases, and 5 bases separated the two germline ends. Germline CDR1 LGHDT, CDR2 YNNKEL (reference sequence). This CDR3 has 12 residues. The CDR3 loop reads CASSQGKNEQFF. CDR3 DNA sequence: TGTGCCAGCAGCCAAGGGAAGAATGAGCAGTTCTTC.

This chain links TRBV7-9 with TRBJ2-7, with D perhaps TRBD1 (6 bases). This CDR3 contains 14 residues. V was clipped by 5 bases and J by 3 bases, with 14 bases between them. CDR1 and CDR2 (germline): SEHNR, FQNEAQ (reference sequence). CDR3 DNA: TGTGCCAGCAGCCGCCGGGACACCGACTACGAGCAGTACGTC. This encodes CASSRRDTDYEQYV.

V is TRBV11-2 and J is TRBJ2-3; 7 bases are shared with TRBD2. The germline gives CDR1 SGHAT, CDR2 FQNNGV. This CDR3 comprises 16 residues. Germline trimming cut 3 bases from V and 4 bases from J; bases unmatched to any gene: 10. The CDR3 coding sequence is TGTGCCAGCAGCTTCCGGGGGGTTCCTCGCGCAGATACGCAGTATTTT. This sequence encodes CASSFRGVPRADTQYF. Based on the CDR3 plus reference TRBV11-2 and TRBJ2-3, the full variable domain is EAGVAQSPRYKIIEKRQSVAFWCNPISGHATLYWYQQILGQGPKLLIQFQNNGVVDDSQLPKDRFSAERLKGVDSTLKIQPAKLEDSAVYLCASSFRGVPRADTQYFGPGTRLTVL.

This clonotype was counted only a few times. The chain employs TRBV20-1 and TRBJ2-7, with 11 bases identical to TRBD1. V lost 3 bases, J lost 5 bases, and 9 bases stayed unmatched. CDR1 is DFQATT, CDR2 SNEGSKA, per germline (reference sequence). The CDR3 has 15 amino acids. CDR3 region: CSASDRTGGTDEQYF. In nucleotides, the CDR3 is TGCAGTGCTAGTGATAGGACAGGGGGCACAGACGAGCAGTACTTC.

V and J are TRBV9 and TRBJ1-3; 8 positions agree with TRBD1. This CDR3 region has 15 residues. V dropped 4 bases and J dropped 3; count of bases not matched to a gene: 6. The V gene's germline CDR1 is SGDLS and CDR2 YYNGEE. The CDR3 is CASSPETGVGNTIYF. The CDR3 region has the DNA TGTGCCAGCAGCCCGGAGACAGGGGTTGGAAACACCATATATTTT.

The rearrangement uses TRBV30 and TRBJ1-2; possible D gene TRBD1, 6 bases. Germline V gives CDR1 GTSNPN, CDR2 SVGIG (reference sequence). V was pared by 7 bases and J by 6 bases, with 15 bases between. CDR3 length equals 12 residues. CDR3 nucleotides: TGTGCCTTGACAGGTTTCATCGATGGCTACACCTTC. It encodes CALTGFIDGYTF.

This clonotype was seen only a few times. The gene calls are TRBV7-2 and TRBJ1-6; no clear D. CDR1 is SGHTA and CDR2 is FQGNSA in the germline V gene. The CDR3 has 13 residues. Trimming left V 5 bases short and J 7 bases short, with 9 bases between. DNA of the CDR3: TGTGCCAGCAGCCAAAATAGGAATTCACCCCTCCACTTT. Its translation: CASSQNRNSPLHF. Looking up the rest from reference TRBV7-2 and TRBJ1-6 gives the full variable domain: GAGVSQSPSNKVTEKGKDVELRCDPISGHTALYWYRQSLGQGLEFLIYFQGNSAPDKSGLPSDRFSAERTGGSVSTLTIQRTQQEDSAVYLCASSQNRNSPLHFGNGTRLTVT.

This clonotype was observed a handful of times. J is TRBJ1-4 and V is TRBV5-1; D uncertain. The CDR3 contains 15 residues. Germline CDR1 SGHRS, CDR2 YFSETQ. V lost 3 bases to trimming and J lost 6 bases, with 15 bases between them. The CDR3 region is CASSYSSGVDEKLFF. The DNA for the CDR3 is TGCGCCAGCAGCTACTCCTCTGGTGTAGATGAAAAACTGTTTTTT.

The gene calls are TRBV29-1 and TRBJ2-5; D not resolved. V shed 4 bases and J shed 5 bases, with 11 bases lying between them. The CDR3 contains 12 residues. Germline CDR1 SQVTM, CDR2 ANQGSEA. The chain's CDR3 is CSVVGTAETQYF. CDR3 nucleotides: TGCAGCGTTGTAGGCACCGCGGAGACCCAGTACTTC.

The chain recombines TRBV28 with TRBJ1-2, with D tentatively TRBD1 (5 bases). Germline V gene sequence: CDR1 MDHEN, CDR2 SYDVKM. Deletions cut 5 bases from V and 2 bases from J, with 15 bases between. CDR3 length equals 15 residues. The CDR3 here is CASSTLRGRNYGYTF. CDR3 nucleotide sequence: TGTGCCAGCAGTACACTACGGGGCAGGAACTATGGCTACACCTTC.

This chain joins TRBV7-3 and TRBJ2-2; possible D gene TRBD2, 6 bases. The V gene's germline CDR1 is SGHTA and CDR2 FQGTGA. V was cut by 1 base and J by 6 bases, with 9 bases left in between. The CDR3 length is 14 residues. CDR3 bases: TGTGCCAGCAGCTTAAATGGGGAGGCCGGGGAGCTGTTTTTT. This gives the protein CASSLNGEAGELFF.

This chain uses TRBV15 with TRBJ1-2; 7 bases line up with TRBD1. This CDR3 is built from 14 residues. Losses at the gene ends were 4 bases for V and 8 bases for J; bases not matched to a gene: 10. CDR1 LNHNV and CDR2 YYDKDF come from the germline V gene (reference sequence). The CDR3, as DNA: TGTGCCACCAGCACTACAGGGGCAGGGCAAGGCTACACCTTC. Translation: CATSTTGAGQGYTF.

The chain has TRBV5-1 and TRBJ1-4; D call uncertain. Germline V CDR1 and CDR2: SGHRS, YFSETQ. V lost 0 bases, J lost 5 bases, and 11 bases lay in between. The CDR3 is made up of 15 amino acids. In nucleotides, the CDR3 is TGCGCCAGCAGCTTGGAAGTTGCGGGGAATGAAAAACTGTTTTTT. Amino acids: CASSLEVAGNEKLFF.

This clonotype was seen only a few times. The chain recombines TRBV9 with TRBJ2-3, with D hard to call. This CDR3 spans 14 amino acids. Looked up from germline, CDR1 is SGDLS and CDR2 is YYNGEE. V lost 2 bases to trimming and J lost 2 bases, with 9 bases between them. CDR3 sequence: CASSVVPVTDTQYF. The CDR3 bases are TGTGCCAGCAGCGTCGTACCAGTCACAGATACGCAGTATTTT.

This clonotype appeared a few times. The chain uses TRBV6-2 or TRBV6-3 and TRBJ2-2; no definite D call. The CDR3 length is 14 residues. Germline V gene data show CDR1 as MNHEY and CDR2 as SVGEGT. Trimming removed 1 base from V and 4 bases from J, with 7 bases in between. This CDR3 is CASSYFPVTGELFF. CDR3 coding DNA: TGTGCCAGCAGTTACTTCCCGGTCACCGGGGAGCTGTTTTTT.

The chain links TRBV7-9 to TRBJ1-4; 7 bases agree with TRBD1. V lost 4 bases and J lost 4; bases outside the gene matches: 6. Germline V CDR1 and CDR2: SEHNR, FQNEAQ (reference sequence). The CDR3 consists of 15 residues. CDR3 sequence reads: CASSSRDSLNEKLFF. CDR3 nucleotide sequence: TGTGCCAGCAGCTCCCGGGACAGCCTTAATGAAAAACTGTTTTTT.

V and J are TRBV19 and TRBJ2-1, with TRBD2 identical over 9 bases. This CDR3 contains 17 residues. Germline CDR1 LNHDA, CDR2 SQIVND (reference sequence). Trimming cost V 0 bases and J 4 bases; bases outside gene matches: 7. CDR3 nucleotide sequence: TGTGCCAGTAGTATAGAGCAAACTAGCGGGTGGTACAATGAGCAGTTCTTC. It codes for CASSIEQTSGWYNEQFF.

This chain joins TRBV12-3 or TRBV12-4 and TRBJ1-5; tentative D call: TRBD1 (5 bases). The CDR3 has 14 residues. Trimming removed 3 bases at V and 6 bases at J, with 12 bases between. The DNA of the CDR3 is TGTGCCAGCAGTTTGTCAGGGCCCAGTCAGCCCCAGCATTTT. Translating gives CASSLSGPSQPQHF.

V and J are TRBV6-4 and TRBJ2-3; possible D gene TRBD1, 6 bases. V lost 6 bases and J lost 3, with 13 bases in between. Germline V lookup: CDR1 MRHNA, CDR2 SNTAGT. This CDR3 region has 14 residues. The CDR3 sequence: CASSQGYRTDTQYF. The CDR3 nucleotides read TGTGCCAGCAGCCAGGGGTATCGGACAGATACGCAGTATTTT.

The chain uses TRBV7-9 and TRBJ2-3, with TRBD2 identical over 11 bases. The trim removed 5 bases at V and 4 bases at J, leaving 8 bases unmatched. Germline-derived CDR1 and CDR2 are SEHNR and FQNEAQ (reference sequence). The CDR3 has 16 residues. CDR3 in amino acids: CASSPSTSGGPDTQYF. For the CDR3, the DNA is TGTGCCAGCAGCCCCAGCACTAGCGGGGGCCCAGATACGCAGTATTTT.

This clonotype has at least ten counts. The chain recombines TRBV12-3 or TRBV12-4 with TRBJ2-7; D remains ambiguous. V was shortened by 1 base and J by 0 bases, with 4 bases between the two germline ends. This CDR3 region has 13 residues. Here the CDR3 reads CASSLGVSYEQYV. The CDR3 nucleotides are TGTGCCAGCAGTTTAGGCGTCTCCTACGAGCAGTACGTC.